These 5 T cell receptor beta chains were sequenced from one sample in a study of blood T cell repertoires in COVID-19. Clones were sequenced by immunoSEQ multiplex PCR, and TCRdb holds only the in-frame ones, with some missing. This sample has approximately 330,000 clones, with 80% to 90% found just once. Sequencing used peripheral blood. Receptor source: a man aged 25 to 40 with COVID-19, enrolled during active disease.

The chain uses TRBV6-5 and TRBJ1-2; maybe TRBD1 (5 bases). V was shortened by 4 bases and J by 8 bases, with 17 bases between the two germline ends. Germline V gene lookup returns CDR1 MNHEY and CDR2 SVGAGI. CDR3 length: 14 amino acids. The CDR3 DNA sequence: TGTGCCAGCAGTTCTGGGGCAAACGGTCTCGGCTACACCTTC. Its translation is CASSSGANGLGYTF.

Here the CDR3 DNA reads TGTGCCAGCAGCTTCTTGGAGCTGGAAGAGACCCAGTACTTC. Its protein product is CASSFLELEETQYF. V is TRBV7-2 and J is TRBJ2-5; D is ambiguous. Germline V gene lookup returns CDR1 SGHTA and CDR2 FQGNSA. The length of the CDR3 is 14 residues. V lost 3 bases and J lost 3, with 11 bases in between.

The V gene is TRBV6-6, the J gene TRBJ2-5; D is unresolved. The CDR3 spans 13 residues. Germline CDR1 MNHNY, CDR2 SVGAGI (reference sequence). V was clipped by 6 bases and J by 2 bases, with 10 bases between them. CDR3 protein: CASRQSLQETQYF. DNA of the CDR3: TGTGCCAGCAGACAGTCCCTTCAAGAGACCCAGTACTTC.

V is TRBV19 and J is TRBJ1-1, with 7 nucleotides matching TRBD1. The CDR3 extends over 14 amino acids. The V and J ends lost 11 bases and 3 bases, in that order; junction bases with no gene match: 12. The germline gives CDR1 LNHDA, CDR2 SQIVND (reference sequence). The CDR3 DNA sequence: TGTGCCTCCCTCTGGACAGGAGGAGACACTGAAGCTTTCTTT. As protein: CASLWTGGDTEAFF.

The chain carries TRBV27 and TRBJ1-1; a possible D gene is TRBD1 (5 bases). With 1 base removed from V and 6 bases from J, the gap between germline ends came to 15 bases. Germline lookup yields CDR1 MNHEY and CDR2 SMNVEV (reference sequence). The CDR3 covers 15 residues. CDR3 sequence: CASSLYSQGGAEAFF. The CDR3 nucleotides read TGTGCCAGCAGTTTATACTCCCAGGGAGGGGCTGAAGCTTTCTTT.